Listed below are T cell receptor beta chains from one sample, sequenced in a study of blood T cell repertoires in COVID-19. Sequencing was performed with immunoSEQ multiplex PCR; in TCRdb, only in-frame clones are kept and a portion is missing. The sample carries over 200,000 clones, more than 65% recorded once. Sequenced input: peripheral blood. Receptors were obtained from a man in his forties who had recovered from COVID-19. Both conserved end residues are part of each CDR3. D genes are given only for firm matches. Rows give clone size only sometimes, using once, few, many, or a class for an expanded clone.

V gene: TRBV19; D gene: -; clone size: -; J gene: TRBJ2-1; CDR3 DNA: TGTGCCAGTAGTATACTACAGGGCTCTTGGTCCTACAATGAGCAGTTCTTC; CDR3 protein: CASSILQGSWSYNEQFF
V gene: TRBV9; D gene: TRBD2; clone size: -; J gene: TRBJ2-3; CDR3 DNA: TGTGCCAGCAGCGTATCTAGCGGGGGGGGCACAGATACGCAGTATTTT; CDR3 protein: CASSVSSGGGTDTQYF
V gene: TRBV6-5; D gene: -; clone size: -; J gene: TRBJ2-7; CDR3 DNA: TGTGCCAGCAGTTACATGGGTAGAGGGTACGAGCAGTACTTC; CDR3 protein: CASSYMGRGYEQYF
V gene: TRBV5-1; D gene: -; clone size: -; J gene: TRBJ2-5; CDR3 DNA: TGCGCCAGCAGCCCGATGCCCGGAGGGGCACAAGAGACCCAGTACTTC; CDR3 protein: CASSPMPGGAQETQYF
V gene: TRBV5-1; D gene: -; clone size: -; J gene: TRBJ2-3; CDR3 DNA: TGCGCCAGCAGCCTTAGCAGTAACACAGATACGCAGTATTTT; CDR3 protein: CASSLSSNTDTQYF
V gene: TRBV5-1; D gene: -; clone size: -; J gene: TRBJ2-5; CDR3 DNA: TGCGCCAGCAGCTTGGGCCTAGTAAAAGAGACCCAGTACTTC; CDR3 protein: CASSLGLVKETQYF
V gene: TRBV6-6; D gene: TRBD1; clone size: -; J gene: TRBJ1-5; CDR3 DNA: TGTGCCAGCAGCAAGGACAGGGGGCTTCAGCCCCAGCATTTT; CDR3 protein: CASSKDRGLQPQHF
V gene: TRBV29-1; D gene: TRBD1; clone size: -; J gene: TRBJ1-4; CDR3 DNA: TGCAGCGTGCGACAGGGGGCAAGGGAAAAACTGTTTTTT; CDR3 protein: CSVRQGAREKLFF
V gene: TRBV11-2; D gene: -; clone size: -; J gene: TRBJ1-1; CDR3 DNA: TGTGCCAGCAGCTGGGAGGCCACTGAAGCTTTCTTT; CDR3 protein: CASSWEATEAFF
V gene: TRBV11-3; D gene: -; clone size: -; J gene: TRBJ2-2; CDR3 DNA: TGTGCCAGCAGCTTAGATCCGTACACCGGGGAGCTGTTTTTT; CDR3 protein: CASSLDPYTGELFF
V gene: TRBV5-5; D gene: -; clone size: -; J gene: TRBJ2-3; CDR3 DNA: TGTGCCAGCAGCTTTTCGGGGTACACAGATACGCAGTATTTT; CDR3 protein: CASSFSGYTDTQYF
V gene: TRBV7-2; D gene: -; clone size: -; J gene: TRBJ1-4; CDR3 DNA: TGTGCCAGCAGCCGCAGCGTAGGTAGAAATGAAAAACTGTTTTTT; CDR3 protein: CASSRSVGRNEKLFF
V gene: TRBV6-2/TRBV6-3; D gene: TRBD2; clone size: -; J gene: TRBJ2-1; CDR3 DNA: TGTGCCAGCAGTTACAGACGGGGGGACTACAATGAGCAGTTCTTC; CDR3 protein: CASSYRRGDYNEQFF
V gene: TRBV3-1/TRBV3-2; D gene: TRBD2; clone size: -; J gene: TRBJ2-2; CDR3 DNA: TGTGCCAGCAGCCAAGATCCTAGCGGGGGGGCCGGGGAGCTGTTTTTT; CDR3 protein: CASSQDPSGGAGELFF
V gene: TRBV19; D gene: -; clone size: -; J gene: TRBJ1-1; CDR3 DNA: TGTGCCAGTAGTATAGTTTCGGCGGGCGGCTGGAGCGCTGAAGCTTTCTTT; CDR3 protein: CASSIVSAGGWSAEAFF
V gene: TRBV30; D gene: TRBD1; clone size: -; J gene: TRBJ1-2; CDR3 DNA: TGTGCCTTGTCCAGGGACAGACCGTATGGCTACACCTTC; CDR3 protein: CALSRDRPYGYTF
V gene: TRBV10-3; D gene: TRBD2; clone size: once; J gene: TRBJ2-1; CDR3 DNA: TGTGCCATCAGTGAGTCGGGAGGGTCTGGAGAGCAGTTCTTC; CDR3 protein: CAISESGGSGEQFF
V gene: TRBV20-1; D gene: -; clone size: -; J gene: TRBJ2-3; CDR3 DNA: TGCAGTGCTAGTCTCGCGGGGCCGGGGAGTACGCAGTATTTT; CDR3 protein: CSASLAGPGSTQYF
V gene: TRBV5-5; D gene: TRBD1; clone size: -; J gene: TRBJ2-2; CDR3 DNA: TGTGCCAGCAGTCGACAGGGAGCCCCCGGGGAGCTGTTTTTT; CDR3 protein: CASSRQGAPGELFF
V gene: TRBV7-7; D gene: -; clone size: -; J gene: TRBJ2-5; CDR3 DNA: TGTGCTAGCAGCTTCGCGGGCCAAGAGACCCAGTACTTC; CDR3 protein: CASSFAGQETQYF
V gene: TRBV11-3; D gene: -; clone size: few; J gene: TRBJ1-1; CDR3 DNA: TGTGCCAGCAGCTTGACAGGGAACACTGAAGCTTTCTTT; CDR3 protein: CASSLTGNTEAFF
V gene: TRBV6-6; D gene: TRBD2; clone size: -; J gene: TRBJ2-5; CDR3 DNA: TGTGCCAGCAGTGCAGCTAGCGGGGGGGCAGAGACCCAGTACTTC; CDR3 protein: CASSAASGGAETQYF
V gene: TRBV27; D gene: -; clone size: -; J gene: TRBJ1-4; CDR3 DNA: TGTGCCAGCAGTTTATCACAGGGAATTGAAAAACTGTTTTTT; CDR3 protein: CASSLSQGIEKLFF
V gene: TRBV9; D gene: TRBD2; clone size: -; J gene: TRBJ2-1; CDR3 DNA: TGTGCCAGCAGCGTAGAAGCGGGAGGGATCAACAATGAGCAGTTCTTC; CDR3 protein: CASSVEAGGINNEQFF
V gene: TRBV28; D gene: -; clone size: -; J gene: TRBJ1-5; CDR3 DNA: TGTGCCAGCAGAGCGGGGTTGCTCTCCAGCAATCAGCCCCAGCATTTT; CDR3 protein: CASRAGLLSSNQPQHF
V gene: TRBV7-9; D gene: TRBD1; clone size: once; J gene: TRBJ2-3; CDR3 DNA: TGTGCCAGCAGCTTAGCCGGACAGGGCGCGGATTTAACGCAGTATTTT; CDR3 protein: CASSLAGQGADLTQYF
V gene: TRBV13; D gene: -; clone size: -; J gene: TRBJ1-5; CDR3 DNA: TGTGCCAGCAGCTTCGGCAATCAGCCCCAGCATTTT; CDR3 protein: CASSFGNQPQHF
V gene: TRBV7-8; D gene: TRBD1; clone size: -; J gene: TRBJ1-2; CDR3 DNA: TGTGCCAGCAGTATAGACAGGGGGAACCCACGGGACTATGGCTACACCTTC; CDR3 protein: CASSIDRGNPRDYGYTF